These T cell receptor beta chains were read from a single sample in a study of Ad26.COV2.S vaccination and SARS-CoV-2 variants. Only in-frame clones appear in the TCRdb table, and some are missing; sequencing was by immunoSEQ multiplex PCR. This sample yields about 680,000 clones, of which roughly 90% are seen a single time; about 1.5% belongs to the top ten. This sample comprised peripheral blood, obtained in a trial of Ad26.COV2.S vaccine versus placebo. The receptor set was obtained from a person aged 18 to 59 who received the Ad26.COV2.S COVID-19 vaccine or a placebo. CDR3s leave out the opening cysteine and the closing phenylalanine or tryptophan.

TRBV7-2	TRBJ2-7	ASRQAGTSGGAYEQY
TRBV5-1	TRBJ2-7	ASSLRGGTYEQY
TRBV7-8	TRBJ1-6	ASSSRLPRTGEDSPLH
TRBV11-2	TRBJ2-3	ASSLGSRDTQY
TRBV19	TRBJ1-4	ASDGGFRLF
TRBV5-8	TRBJ1-4	ASSRNGQGTTNEKLF
TRBV7-8	TRBJ1-2	ASSLAGFEGYGYT
TRBV9	TRBJ1-4	ASSGRELGTNEKLF
TRBV19	TRBJ2-7	ASTQQGTGEQY
TRBV5-1	TRBJ1-5	ASSLEGGRSNQPQH
TRBV7-2	TRBJ2-5	ASSLTAGGLETQY
TRBV3-1/TRBV3-2	TRBJ1-1	ASSQIHRGGMNTEAF
TRBV6-5	TRBJ2-7	ASKTTGTTYEQY
TRBV7-9	TRBJ2-1	ASTGGRANEQF
TRBV11-2	TRBJ2-7	ASSLSQGSYEQY
TRBV30	TRBJ1-2	AWVDIGQPGYT
TRBV10-3	TRBJ2-2	AIRRGDGELF
TRBV2	TRBJ1-5	ASSGDRGQPQH
TRBV19	TRBJ2-7	ASSIGNQQY
TRBV4-1	TRBJ2-2	ASSQPGGTGELF
TRBV2	TRBJ1-2	AGGQAYGYT
TRBV5-1	TRBJ2-2	ASSWRDTGELF
TRBV5-5	TRBJ1-1	ASSLSYTEAF
TRBV3-1/TRBV3-2	TRBJ2-7	ASSVGTSGRREQY
TRBV19	TRBJ2-7	ASSTRDGSYEQY
TRBV9	TRBJ2-3	ASSKGGPLGSTDTQY
TRBV19	TRBJ1-4	ASSGAATNEKLF
TRBV3-1/TRBV3-2	TRBJ1-5	ASSQTGGGNQPQH
TRBV5-1	TRBJ2-5	ASSANFGDQETQY
TRBV27	TRBJ2-2	ASSFGLAGGPTGELF
TRBV9	TRBJ2-5	ASSVEASGGQETQY
TRBV18	TRBJ2-5	ASSGGTGWGARETQY
TRBV5-8	TRBJ2-5	ASNYPTSRETQY
TRBV5-1	TRBJ2-7	ASSFRQGYEQY
TRBV30	TRBJ2-5	AREGHQGETQY
TRBV6-2/TRBV6-3	TRBJ1-4	ASSPDRSNEKLF
TRBV13	TRBJ2-1	ASSQQYNEQF
TRBV21-1	TRBJ1-5	ASEQTYRQGGSNQPQH
TRBV6-5	TRBJ2-3	ASSPTRDTQY
TRBV11-2	TRBJ2-7	ASSFTDGTDYEQY
TRBV2	TRBJ1-2	ASRDSMDLQYGYT